This TCR beta chain was captured by sequencing in a study of Graves' ophthalmopathy and Graves' hyperthyroidism. RNA transcripts provided the template for amplifying TCR beta CDR3 regions. First-round RT-PCR relied on HTBI primers, and a second-round multiplex PCR came next. TCRdb itself ran the multiplex PCR reads through MiXCR, one entry per CDR3 protein. Of 1 million to 1.3 million distinct CDR3 sequences in the sample, 36% were seen once. Study results and limitations: Ophthalmopathy progression was predicted with approximately 64% sensitivity and around 78% specificity.

There are 14 residues in the CDR3. Trimming at V came to 8 bases and at J to 4 bases, leaving 5 bases not matched to a gene. The V gene's germline CDR1 is LNHNV and CDR2 YYDKDF (reference sequence). Only one count was recorded for this clonotype. Its antigen is currently unknown. The sequencing sample was made of peripheral blood or thyroid tissue (not recorded which). This receptor was identified in an adult man with Graves' hyperthyroidism. The V and J genes are TRBV15 and TRBJ1-6; 7 bases are shared with TRBD1. CDR3 in DNA: TGTGCCACCGAGAGGGACAGTTATAATTCACCCCTCCACTTT. As protein: CATERDSYNSPLHF.